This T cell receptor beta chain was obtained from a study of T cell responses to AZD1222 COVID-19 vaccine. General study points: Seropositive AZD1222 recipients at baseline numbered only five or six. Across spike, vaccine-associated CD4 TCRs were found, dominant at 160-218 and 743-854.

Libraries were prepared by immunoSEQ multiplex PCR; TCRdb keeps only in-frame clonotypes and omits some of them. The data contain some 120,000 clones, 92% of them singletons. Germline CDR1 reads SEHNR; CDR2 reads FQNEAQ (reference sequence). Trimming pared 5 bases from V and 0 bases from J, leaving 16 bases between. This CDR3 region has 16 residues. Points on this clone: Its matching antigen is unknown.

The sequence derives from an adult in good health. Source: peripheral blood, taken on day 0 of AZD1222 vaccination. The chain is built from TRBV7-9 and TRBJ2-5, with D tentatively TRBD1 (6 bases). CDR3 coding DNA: TGTGCCAGCAGCCCCGAGGGGGAAACCAACCAAGAGACCCAGTACTTC. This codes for CASSPEGETNQETQYF. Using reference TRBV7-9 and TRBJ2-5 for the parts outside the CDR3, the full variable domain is DTGVSQNPRHKITKRGQNVTFRCDPISEHNRLYWYRQTLGQGPEFLTYFQNEAQLEKSRLLSDRFSAERPKGSFSTLEIQRTEQGDSAMYLCASSPEGETNQETQYFGPGTRLLVL.